The T cell receptor beta chain under discussion was sequenced for a study of cytomegalovirus exposure and HLA in healthy donors. Overall study findings and caveats: It was shown in a later analysis that HLA-associated TCR beta chains were more clonally expanded than other, equally common chains.

About this clone itself: As yet, its antigen is unknown. One junction end does not reproduce the germline sequence, and a read error may be involved. At the DNA level, this CDR3 is encoded by other sequences in the same sample as well.

Germline V gene lookup returns CDR1 MNHEY and CDR2 SMNVEV (reference sequence). The CDR3 length is 18 residues. Primers: 60 Vbeta forward and 13 Jbeta reverse. Methods used by the authors: Later, tens of millions of unique TCR beta chains were counted in an analysis, and 8.5 million to 13 million of them were shared. The assay was immunoSEQ multiplex PCR, and TCRdb's table has in-frame clones only and misses some. V, J and clone size were drawn from that table, and D and trimming were deduced from the DNA. Found here are approximately 280,000 clones, 85% to 90% of them singletons; the top ten hold approximately 2%.

The J gene is TRBJ1-6, the V gene TRBV27; a weak D match, TRBD1 (6 bases). The sample taken for sequencing was PBMCs. This sequence originates from a woman under 30 in good health and CMV-seronegative. The CDR3 spells CASSLRSRGLPYNSPLHF. The CDR3 DNA sequence: TGTGCCAGCAGTTTAAGGAGCAGGGGCCTCCCCTATAATTCCCCCCTCCACTTT.